This T cell receptor (beta chain) was observed in a study of blood T cell repertoires in COVID-19. Turning to the study itself: Material from acute and convalescent COVID-19 was sourced from the United States, Italy and Spain.

Germline V gene sequence: CDR1 SGHRS, CDR2 YFSETQ. The V and J ends lost 4 bases and 4 bases, in that order; junction bases with no gene match: 10. CDR3 size: 16 residues. Sequenced by immunoSEQ multiplex PCR; TCRdb stores in-frame clones only, minus some. The data hold about 300,000 clones, with about 91% observed a single time. This rearrangement joins TRBV5-1 to TRBJ1-4, with 7 bases fitting TRBD1. The material sequenced was peripheral blood. The clonotype comes from a woman aged 25 to 39 with COVID-19, enrolled during active disease. The CDR3 sequence: CASSIRSGTVNEKLFF. The CDR3 DNA reads TGCGCCAGCAGCATCCGATCCGGGACAGTTAATGAAAAACTGTTTTTT.